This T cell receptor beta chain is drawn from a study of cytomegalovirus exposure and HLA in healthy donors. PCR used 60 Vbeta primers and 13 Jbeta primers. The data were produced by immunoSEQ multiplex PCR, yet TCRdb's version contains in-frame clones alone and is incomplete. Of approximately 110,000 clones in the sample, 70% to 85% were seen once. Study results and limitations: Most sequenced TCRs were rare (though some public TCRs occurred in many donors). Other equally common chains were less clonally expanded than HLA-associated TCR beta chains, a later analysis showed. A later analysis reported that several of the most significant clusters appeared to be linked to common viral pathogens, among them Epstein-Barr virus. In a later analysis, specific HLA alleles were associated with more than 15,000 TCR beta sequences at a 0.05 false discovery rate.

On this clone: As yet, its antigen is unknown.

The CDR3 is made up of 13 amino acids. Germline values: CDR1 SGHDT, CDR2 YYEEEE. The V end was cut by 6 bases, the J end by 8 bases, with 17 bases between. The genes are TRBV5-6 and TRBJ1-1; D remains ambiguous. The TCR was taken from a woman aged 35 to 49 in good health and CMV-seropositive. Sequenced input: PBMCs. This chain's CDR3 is CASKAPGGKEAFF. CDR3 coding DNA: TGTGCCAGCAAGGCACCGGGAGGTAAGGAAGCTTTCTTT.